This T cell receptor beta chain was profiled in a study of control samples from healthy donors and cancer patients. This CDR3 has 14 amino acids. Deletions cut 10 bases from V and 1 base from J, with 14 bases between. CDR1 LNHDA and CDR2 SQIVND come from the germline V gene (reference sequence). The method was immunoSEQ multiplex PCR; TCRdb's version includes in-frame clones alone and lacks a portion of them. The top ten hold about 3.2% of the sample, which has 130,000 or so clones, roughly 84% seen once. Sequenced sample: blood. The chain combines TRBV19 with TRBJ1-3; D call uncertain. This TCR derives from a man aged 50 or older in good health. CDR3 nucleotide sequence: TGTGCCACCTCTTCATCCGCTTCTGGAAACACCATATATTTT. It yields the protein CATSSSASGNTIYF.